Listed below are T cell receptor beta chains from one sample, sequenced in a study of T cell repertoires in cytomegalovirus infection. Their recognized antigens are unknown. TCRdb fed the reads into MiXCR, producing one record per CDR3 protein. The sample comprises 6,000 or so distinct CDR3 sequences, 50% to 60% of which are singletons, and around 90% rests with the top ten. The source material was PBMCs, sequenced either directly or after in vitro stimulation (not recorded which). The source is a human donor in good health (CMV status not recorded). Some clones in this sample may be carry-over from other donors' samples. Both conserved end residues are part of each CDR3. A D gene is named only where the DNA matches it firmly. Clone sizes are given selectively: once, few, many, or a class where the clone is expanded.

d_call	v_call	j_call	clone_size	cdr3_nt	cdr3_aa
.	TRBV6-5	TRBJ2-7	.	TGTGCCAGCAGTGGATGGGAGGAGCGCTACGAGCAGTACTTC	CASSGWEERYEQYF
TRBD1	TRBV6-5	TRBJ1-5	.	TGTGCCAGCCGCATGGGACAGAAGACTCAGCCTCATCATTTT	CASRMGQKTQPHHF
.	TRBV6-2/TRBV6-3	TRBJ2-7	.	TGTGCCAGCAGTTACCCCCCCCCCCCGCATTACTTT	CASSYPPPPHYF
TRBD1	TRBV7-8	TRBJ1-5	many	TGTGCCAGCAGCTCAAAGGTTCGGACAGGCCACTATAGCAATCAGCCCCAGCATTTT	CASSSKVRTGHYSNQPQHF
TRBD1	TRBV20-1	TRBJ1-5	few	TGCAGTGCTAGCACAGGGGTTAATTGGAATCAGCCCCAGCATTTT	CSASTGVNWNQPQHF
TRBD2	TRBV2	TRBJ2-3	.	TGTGCCAGCACCAGACTAGCGTCCACAGATACGCAGTATTTT	CASTRLASTDTQYF
.	TRBV11-3	TRBJ2-2	few	TGTGCCAGCAGCTCCCTTCCCACCGGGGAGCTGTTTTTT	CASSSLPTGELFF
TRBD1	TRBV29-1	TRBJ1-1	few	TGCAGCGTTGTGGGACAGATAAACACTGAAGCTTTCTTT	CSVVGQINTEAFF
TRBD2	TRBV27	TRBJ2-3	.	TGTGCCAGCAGTTTTCTCTTCACTAGCGATGGCACAGATACGCAGTATTTT	CASSFLFTSDGTDTQYF
.	TRBV28	TRBJ2-7	.	TGTGCCAGCACTCCCACCCACCTAGACTACGATCTGTCCTTC	CASTPTHLDYDLSF
.	TRBV7-6	TRBJ2-7	.	TGTGCCAGCAGCTTAGCGAACGGCTACGAGCAGTACTTC	CASSLANGYEQYF
.	TRBV19	TRBJ2-3	many	TGTGCCAGTAGTATTTATAGACAGTATAGCACAGATACGCAGTATTTT	CASSIYRQYSTDTQYF
TRBD1	TRBV9	TRBJ2-1	many	TGTGCCAGCAGCAAACATCAGGGGGTCTATGAGGGTGAGCAGTTCTTC	CASSKHQGVYEGEQFF
.	TRBV7-2	TRBJ1-1	few	TGTGCCAGCAGCTTGAGGGAGAACACTGAAGCTTTCTTT	CASSLRENTEAFF
.	TRBV25-1	TRBJ1-2	.	TGTGCCAGCAGTGAATCTGCTATTACTATGGGTGGCTACACCTTC	CASSESAITMGGYTF
.	TRBV7-2	TRBJ1-5	few	TGTGCCAGCAGCCTCGTAACAGCTAGCAATCAGCCCCAGCATTTT	CASSLVTASNQPQHF
TRBD1	TRBV10-3	TRBJ1-1	few	TGTTCCATCAGCGTGTTTGGACAGGTAGACACTGAAGCTTTCTTT	CSISVFGQVDTEAFF
TRBD1	TRBV7-2	TRBJ1-5	.	TGTGCCAGCAGACCAGGGACAGCTAGCAATCAGCCCCGGCATTGG	CASRPGTASNQPRHW
.	TRBV27	TRBJ1-2	.	TGTGCCAGCAGTACGGGGGCGGGGGGCTACACCTTC	CASSTGAGGYTF
.	TRBV6-5	TRBJ2-5	.	TGTGCCAGCAGTCCACGGCGGACCAGCGAAGAGACCCAGTACTTC	CASSPRRTSEETQYF
.	TRBV11-2	TRBJ1-4	.	TGTGCCAGCATCCGAGGGGGACCTAATGAAAAACTGTTTTTT	CASIRGGPNEKLFF
.	TRBV7-8	TRBJ2-7	few	TGTGCCAGGTGCTGGGACACCCTTGGCGACGAGCAGTACTTC	CARCWDTLGDEQYF
TRBD2	TRBV6-2/TRBV6-3	TRBJ2-1	.	TGTGCCAGCAGTTACTGGACTAGCGGGGACAACAATGAGCAGTTCTTC	CASSYWTSGDNNEQFF
.	TRBV12-3/TRBV12-4	TRBJ2-7	.	TGTGCCAGCAGTTTAATCGGTCTCGCCCCCTACGAGCAGTACTTC	CASSLIGLAPYEQYF
TRBD2	TRBV20-1	TRBJ2-1	few	TGCAGTGCTAGAGATTCGCTAGCGGGAGATTCTTACAATGAGCAGTTCTTC	CSARDSLAGDSYNEQFF
.	TRBV6-2/TRBV6-3	TRBJ1-1	.	TGTGCCAGCATTTCCCCAGAACCGACCACTGAAGCCTTCTTT	CASISPEPTTEAFF
.	TRBV28	TRBJ2-7	few	TGTGCCAGCACTCCCACCCAACTAGACTACGATAGGTACTTC	CASTPTQLDYDRYF
TRBD2	TRBV7-2	TRBJ2-5	.	TGTGCCAGCAGCTTAGGAGGAGCTAGCGGGAGACCCGAAGGTGAGACCAAGTACTTC	CASSLGGASGRPEGETKYF
TRBD1	TRBV7-2	TRBJ1-1	.	TGTGCCAGCAGCTTAGCGTTCTCCGGGACAGGGGGAATGAACACTGAAGCTTTCTTT	CASSLAFSGTGGMNTEAFF
TRBD1	TRBV7-9	TRBJ2-3	medium-sized	TGTGCCAGCGTGACAGGGTTGTCCGATACGCAGTATTTT	CASVTGLSDTQYF
TRBD1	TRBV7-2	TRBJ1-2	few	TGTGCCAGCATCTCGACAGGGGGCCACTATGGCTACACCTTC	CASISTGGHYGYTF
TRBD2	TRBV7-2	TRBJ2-1	.	TGTGCCAGCAGCTTCAGCGGGGGGGAGCAGTTCTTC	CASSFSGGEQFF
TRBD2	TRBV7-6	TRBJ2-3	.	TGTGCCAGCATCTTGGAAGGTATTAGCGGGAGTTCTGATACGAAGTCTTTT	CASILEGISGSSDTKSF
.	TRBV27	TRBJ1-1	.	TGTGCCAGCAGTTTATCGAGGGCAGCAGAAGCTTTCTTT	CASSLSRAAEAFF
.	TRBV20-1	TRBJ2-1	.	TGCAGTGCTAGAAGACTAGTATTCGGCTACAATGAGCAGTTCTTC	CSARRLVFGYNEQFF
.	TRBV28	TRBJ2-7	.	TGTGACAGATCTCCCACCCAACTAGCCTACGATCCGTACTTC	CDRSPTQLAYDPYF
TRBD2	TRBV27	TRBJ2-7	.	TGTGCCCGCAGTTTTAAGGCGGGAGGCTACGAGAAGTACTTC	CARSFKAGGYEKYF
.	TRBV7-9	TRBJ2-5	.	TGTGCCAGCAGCTTAGGTCCATATCCGGGACCCAAGAAAGAGACCCAGTACTTC	CASSLGPYPGPKKETQYF
TRBD1	TRBV7-2	TRBJ1-1	few	TGTGCCAGCAGCCTACAGGGGGCTAACACTGAAGCTTTCTTT	CASSLQGANTEAFF
.	TRBV28	TRBJ2-1	.	TGTGCCAGCAGGTTTTCCCTAGATGAGCAGTTCTTC	CASRFSLDEQFF
.	TRBV11-2	TRBJ1-1	.	TGTGCCAGCAGCTTACAGACCCGGGGGACTGAAGCTTTCTTT	CASSLQTRGTEAFF
TRBD1	TRBV25-1	TRBJ1-2	.	TGTGCCAGCAGTGGGACAGGGGATAGTAACTATGGCTACACCTTC	CASSGTGDSNYGYTF
.	TRBV7-8	TRBJ2-7	.	TGTGCCAGCAGCGGGGAAACCCCTGACGACGAGCAGTCCTTC	CASSGETPDDEQSF
.	TRBV28	TRBJ1-4	.	TGTGCCAGCAGTCAACAGGGTAGCAATGAAAAACTGTTTTTT	CASSQQGSNEKLFF
.	TRBV6-5	TRBJ2-1	once	TGTTCCAGCATTTACTCGAACGTTAATGAGCAGTTCTTC	CSSIYSNVNEQFF
.	TRBV13	TRBJ1-5	many	TGTGCCAGCAGCTTAGGAAGTCAGCCCCAGCATTTT	CASSLGSQPQHF
.	TRBV6-2/TRBV6-3	TRBJ1-2	many	TGTGCCAGCAGTTACCCCGAGGTTGGCTACACCTTC	CASSYPEVGYTF
.	TRBV27	TRBJ1-6	.	TGTGCCAGCAGCACAGGGACTCATAATTCACCCCTACACTTT	CASSTGTHNSPLHF
TRBD1	TRBV9	TRBJ2-3	.	TGTGCCAGCAGCGGAAGGACAGGGTCCAGCACAGATACGCAGTATTTT	CASSGRTGSSTDTQYF
TRBD1	TRBV7-2	TRBJ1-5	.	TGTGCCAGCAGCCGGACAGGGAATCAGCCCCAGCATTTT	CASSRTGNQPQHF
.	TRBV6-1	TRBJ1-4	.	TGTGCCAGCAGTCCGATCCCGACAGGCGAGGACGAAAAACTGTTTTTT	CASSPIPTGEDEKLFF
.	TRBV6-2/TRBV6-3	TRBJ1-1	.	TGTGCCAGCAGTTCCCCAGAACCGAACAGTGAGGCTTACTTT	CASSSPEPNSEAYF
.	TRBV7-6	TRBJ1-4	.	TGTGCCAGCAGCTATAGCGGACAGCTAAATGAAAAACTGTTTTTT	CASSYSGQLNEKLFF
.	TRBV7-2	TRBJ1-1	many	TGTGCCAGCAGCTCTTGGGGTACTGAAGCTTTCTTT	CASSSWGTEAFF
.	TRBV7-2	TRBJ1-5	.	TGTGCCAGCAGCCCTCTCGGTAGCAATCAGCCCCAGCATTTT	CASSPLGSNQPQHF
.	TRBV7-2	TRBJ2-5	.	TGTGCCAGCAGCTTAAGAGGAGCTCGCGGTAGACCCGAAGGGGCGACCACGTACTTC	CASSLRGARGRPEGATTYF
.	TRBV27	TRBJ2-1	many	TGTGCCAGCAGTCAGCCTAGCCCACGGTACAATGAGCAGTTCTTC	CASSQPSPRYNEQFF
.	TRBV6-5	TRBJ1-3	once	TGTACGGCGAGCGAAGGGGTTGGCAACACCATATATTTT	CTASEGVGNTIYF
.	TRBV6-2/TRBV6-3	TRBJ1-1	.	TGTGCCATCAGTTCCCCCGAACCGAACCCTGAAGCTTTCTTT	CAISSPEPNPEAFF
.	TRBV7-8	TRBJ2-7	.	TGTGCCAGCAGCCTAGAAACCCGGGGTAGTTCCTACGAGCAGTACTTC	CASSLETRGSSYEQYF